The T cell receptor (beta chain) described here comes from a study of T cell responses to AZD1222 COVID-19 vaccine. Study-level points and caveats: The donor cohort was predominantly white British with a female majority, and clonal diversity may have been underestimated. Unmutated variant regions are reportedly the target of nearly half of TCRs that are spike-specific. It was only a handful of AZD1222 recipients who were seropositive at baseline.

The repertoire was sequenced with immunoSEQ multiplex PCR; TCRdb's copy has only in-frame clones and lacks some. The sample has some 120,000 clones, about 90% seen once. Of note for this clone: Its antigen is currently unknown.

The ends were cut back, 5 bases at V and 7 bases at J, with 20 bases in the middle. Per germline, CDR1 SGHAT and CDR2 FQNNGV. The CDR3 runs 15 residues. Sequencing used peripheral blood, obtained on day 0 of MenACWY control vaccination. V usage is TRBV11-2 and J usage is TRBJ2-5, with D maybe TRBD1 (6 bases). This TCR came from an adult in good health. CDR3 loop: CASSLTTGSVGTQYF. The CDR3, as DNA: TGTGCCAGCAGCCTAACGACAGGATCGGTAGGGACCCAGTACTTC. Full variable domain (missing parts from reference TRBV11-2 and TRBJ2-5): EAGVAQSPRYKIIEKRQSVAFWCNPISGHATLYWYQQILGQGPKLLIQFQNNGVVDDSQLPKDRFSAERLKGVDSTLKIQPAKLEDSAVYLCASSLTTGSVGTQYFGPGTRLLVL.